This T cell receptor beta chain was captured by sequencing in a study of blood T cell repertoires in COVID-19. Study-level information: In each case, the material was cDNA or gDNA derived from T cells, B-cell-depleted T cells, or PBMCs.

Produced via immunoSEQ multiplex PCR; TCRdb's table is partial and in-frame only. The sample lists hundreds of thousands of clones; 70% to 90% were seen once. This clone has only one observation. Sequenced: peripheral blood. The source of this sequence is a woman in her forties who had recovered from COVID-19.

The CDR3 is CASSQEGTSGRYTDTQYF. In nucleotides, the CDR3 is TGTGCCAGCAGCCAAGAAGGGACTAGCGGGAGGTACACAGATACGCAGTATTTT. The chain has TRBV4-2 and TRBJ2-3; 15 nucleotides line up with TRBD2. CDR1 is LGHNA and CDR2 is YNFKEQ in the germline V gene. The CDR3 has 18 residues. Trimming at V came to 0 bases and at J to 2 bases, leaving 3 bases not matched to a gene.